The next 14 T cell receptor beta chains were all read from a single sample in a study of cytomegalovirus exposure and HLA in healthy donors. PCR was performed using 60 Vbeta and 13 Jbeta primers. The table came from immunoSEQ multiplex PCR; TCRdb's copy has only in-frame clones and leaves some out. The sample has approximately 110,000 clones, 70% to 85% seen once. The sequenced sample was PBMCs. The receptors shown here come from a woman aged 35 to 49 in good health and CMV-seropositive.

The chain combines TRBV19 with TRBJ1-2; perhaps TRBD1 as D (6 bases). V was trimmed by 6 bases and J by 3 bases, leaving 14 bases between them. Germline CDR1 LNHDA, CDR2 SQIVND (reference sequence). The CDR3 contains 14 residues. The CDR3 loop is CASSRGQSYYGYTF. As DNA, the CDR3 is TGTGCCAGTAGCCGCGGACAGAGCTACTATGGCTACACCTTC.

The chain recombines TRBV2 with TRBJ2-7; D uncertain. CDR3 length: 13 amino acids. The V gene lost 8 bases and the J gene lost 0 bases, with 11 bases spanning the gap. CDR1 and CDR2 (germline): SNHLY, FYNNEI. CDR3 protein: CASYVGNSYEQYF. CDR3 in DNA: TGTGCCAGCTACGTTGGCAACTCCTACGAGCAGTACTTC.

The V gene is TRBV5-1, the J gene TRBJ2-1, with 9 bases identical to TRBD1. The CDR3 runs 16 residues. V gave up 4 bases and J gave up 7 bases; unmatched junction bases: 12. The V gene's germline CDR1 is SGHRS and CDR2 YFSETQ. The CDR3 DNA is TGCGCCAGCAGCCTTACTCCGGGACAGGGACGAAATGAGCAGTTCTTC. It is translated as CASSLTPGQGRNEQFF.

For this clone: An end of the junction does not agree with germline; a read error may underlie this. V and J are TRBV20-1 and TRBJ1-4, with 7 bases lining up with TRBD1. CDR1 and CDR2 (germline): DFQATT, SNEGSKA (reference sequence). The CDR3 contains 11 residues. CDR3 nucleotide sequence: TGTGGGGGCAGGGGGGAAGAAAAACTGTTTTTT. It encodes CGGRGEEKLFF.

This chain links TRBV19 with TRBJ2-7; 10 bases match TRBD1. Unmatched junction bases numbered 10, after V lost 8 bases and J lost 6 bases. This CDR3 contains 14 residues. Germline CDR1 is LNHDA and CDR2 is SQIVND (reference sequence). CDR3 bases: TGTGCCAGTGTCCCGGGACAGGGGTTTGGCGAGCAGTACTTC. It translates to CASVPGQGFGEQYF. The entire variable domain, with the rest obtained from reference TRBV19 and TRBJ2-7, is as follows: DGGITQSPKYLFRKEGQNVTLSCEQNLNHDAMYWYRQDPGQGLRLIYYSQIVNDFQKGDIAEGYSVSREKKESFPLTVTSAQKNPTAFYLCASVPGQGFGEQYFGPGTRLTVT.

In DNA, the CDR3 is TGCGCCAGCAGTCAACGTGAGGCAGGGGGCTACGAGCAGTACTTC. Protein product: CASSQREAGGYEQYF. The chain joins TRBV23-1 to TRBJ2-7; TRBD1 matches at 7 bases. TRBV23-1 is identified as an open reading frame with a role that is uncertain. V lost 2 bases to trimming and J lost 3 bases; unmatched junction nucleotides: 7. This CDR3 spans 15 amino acids.

The chain links TRBV4-1 to TRBJ1-1; D gene unclear. CDR3 length: 19 residues. Germline CDR1 is MGHRA and CDR2 is YSYEKL. V was pared by 4 bases and J by 2 bases, with 26 bases between. The CDR3: CASSLDPIVYPNGNTEAFF. Written as DNA, the CDR3 is TGCGCCAGCAGCCTAGACCCTATCGTGTACCCCAACGGTAACACTGAAGCTTTCTTT.

This clone was recorded a few times. V gene TRBV29-1 combines with J gene TRBJ2-7; 10 bases line up with TRBD2. Germline CDR1 reads SQVTM; CDR2 reads ANQGSEA. Unmatched junction bases numbered 15, after V lost 7 bases and J lost 6 bases. The CDR3 runs to 15 residues. CDR3 coding DNA: TGCAGCGCCGTACCAGGGCCTAGCGGGAGAGGCGAGCAGTACTTC. Its translation is CSAVPGPSGRGEQYF.

This clone was observed once. The chain recombines TRBV6-1 with TRBJ1-1; D is ambiguous. The CDR3 spans 13 residues. Looked up from germline, CDR1 is MNHNS and CDR2 is SASEGT. V dropped 8 bases and J dropped 0 bases, with 10 bases sitting between them. CDR3 region: CASLMGVNTEAFF. CDR3 DNA sequence: TGTGCCAGCTTAATGGGCGTGAACACTGAAGCTTTCTTT.

This clone was counted once. The rearrangement uses TRBV11-2 and TRBJ2-1; the match to TRBD2 covers 12 bases. Losses at the gene ends were 5 bases for V and 9 bases for J; bases not matched to a gene: 8. CDR1 is SGHAT and CDR2 is FQNNGV in the germline V gene. This CDR3 region has 15 residues. CDR3 nucleotides: TGTGCCAGCAGCCCGACTAGCGGGAGAGGCATTGAGCAGTTCTTC. Translated, it gives CASSPTSGRGIEQFF.

A few counts support this clone. The rearrangement joins TRBV4-2 to TRBJ1-3; a possible D gene is TRBD1 (6 bases). Trimming cost V 1 base and J 2 bases, with 9 bases left between them. Germline V gives CDR1 LGHNA, CDR2 YNFKEQ. The CDR3 contains 15 residues. CDR3 amino acids: CASSQGGGAGNTIYF. The CDR3 region has the DNA TGTGCCAGCAGCCAAGGAGGGGGGGCTGGAAACACCATATATTTT.

The chain uses TRBV5-4 and TRBJ1-1; 7 bases match TRBD1. CDR1 and CDR2 from the germline V gene are SGHNT and YYREEE (reference sequence). Unmatched junction bases numbered 5, after V lost 0 bases and J lost 3 bases. This CDR3 has 15 residues. CDR3 residues: CASSLAGDRYTEAFF. CDR3 bases: TGTGCCAGCAGCTTGGCCGGGGACAGATACACTGAAGCTTTCTTT. The whole variable domain, remainder taken from reference TRBV5-4 and TRBJ1-1, is ETGVTQSPTHLIKTRGQQVTLRCSSQSGHNTVSWYQQALGQGPQFIFQYYREEENGRGNFPPRFSGLQFPNYSSELNVNALELDDSALYLCASSLAGDRYTEAFFGQGTRLTVV.

The CDR3 DNA reads TGCAAAGGGGAGGACACTGAAGCTTTCTTT. It codes for CKGEDTEAFF. The gene calls are TRBV20-1 and TRBJ1-1, with D perhaps matching TRBD1 (5 bases). Germline V gives CDR1 DFQATT, CDR2 SNEGSKA (reference sequence). This CDR3 contains 10 residues.

V is TRBV7-8 and J is TRBJ2-3, with unresolved D. Looked up from germline, CDR1 is SGHVS and CDR2 is FQNEAQ. V dropped 1 base and J dropped 0 bases, with 17 bases sitting between them. The CDR3 has 18 residues. The chain's CDR3 is CASSLGWLEVMSTDTQYF. The CDR3 DNA reads TGTGCCAGCAGCTTAGGTTGGCTAGAAGTTATGAGCACAGATACGCAGTATTTT. The full variable domain, rest sourced from reference TRBV7-8 and TRBJ2-3, is GAGVSQSPRYKVAKRGQDVALRCDPISGHVSLFWYQQALGQGPEFLTYFQNEAQLDKSGLPSDRFFAERPEGSVSTLKIQRTQQEDSAVYLCASSLGWLEVMSTDTQYFGPGTRLTVL.